These T cell receptor beta chains were read from a single sample in a study of blood T cell repertoires in COVID-19. Only in-frame clones appear in the TCRdb table, and some are missing; sequencing was by immunoSEQ multiplex PCR. The table includes over 70,000 clones, approximately 85% detected once. Sample: peripheral blood. Every receptor here comes from a man aged 80 or over with acute or convalescent COVID-19. Both conserved end residues are trimmed from each CDR3. The size entry is marked missing in some rows and otherwise reads once, few, many or a size class.

>TRBJ1-2|NA|TRBV10-3
AIKVTGGSVGGYT
>TRBJ1-6|NA|TRBV7-2
ASSPRKGGSPLH
>TRBJ2-3|NA|TRBV4-3
ASSQDRGDGTDTQY
>TRBJ1-2|NA|TRBV27
ASSSSREVYGYT
>TRBJ2-2|NA|TRBV5-1
ASSLNRGLNTGELF
>TRBJ2-5|NA|TRBV28
ASSPQVRQY
>TRBJ2-1|NA|TRBV11-2
ASSLDRTSGKKPTGNEQF
>TRBJ2-5|NA|TRBV5-1
ASSSITGYRETQY
>TRBJ2-7|NA|TRBV6-5
ASSRRLFYEQY
>TRBJ2-6|NA|TRBV6-5
ASRSQGSGANVLT
>TRBJ1-2|NA|TRBV19
ASSRDRGFYGYT
>TRBJ2-7|NA|TRBV5-1
ASSPGSTSGRPYEQY
>TRBJ1-1|NA|TRBV14
ASSQNWGQINTEAF
>TRBJ2-2|NA|TRBV19
AGQGASTGELF
>TRBJ2-5|NA|TRBV10-3
AISEGAETQY
>TRBJ1-2|NA|TRBV27
ASSFQGIYGYT
>TRBJ2-1|NA|TRBV28
ASSFRKGLWNEQF
>TRBJ2-2|NA|TRBV28
ASSPPVGGELF
>TRBJ2-1|NA|TRBV6-5
ASSKSGGQYNEQF
>TRBJ2-7|once|TRBV29-1
SAGSGSGSYEQY
>TRBJ1-2|NA|TRBV18
ASSPVQGYYGYT
>TRBJ1-6|NA|TRBV6-2/TRBV6-3
ASSYAVSGSPLH
>TRBJ2-3|NA|TRBV12-5
ASGSRQGGFTDTQY
>TRBJ1-5|NA|TRBV28
ASSPGQH
>TRBJ1-3|NA|TRBV28
ASSSTASGNTIY
>TRBJ2-5|NA|TRBV10-1
ASSEGLAGGQETQY
>TRBJ1-3|NA|TRBV7-9
ASSSLQGLYSGNTIY
>TRBJ1-5|NA|TRBV5-4
ASSLNGQGEQPQH
>TRBJ2-7|NA|TRBV5-6
ASSPTDRAGSFHEQY
>TRBJ1-5|NA|TRBV7-9
ASSRDNSNQPQH
>TRBJ2-7|NA|TRBV29-1
STSGSYNEQY
>TRBJ1-4|few|TRBV4-3
ASSQDMRTAFREKLF
>TRBJ2-3|NA|TRBV4-3
ASSQGGRASSADTQY
>TRBJ1-4|NA|TRBV5-1
ASSFSGAHLGEKLF
>TRBJ1-4|NA|TRBV6-6
ASSYQGAATNEKLF
>TRBJ2-1|NA|TRBV6-2/TRBV6-3
ASSTPREAPYNEQF
>TRBJ1-5|few|TRBV2
ASTRTANNQPQH
>TRBJ2-1|NA|TRBV27
ASNRLAVYKGDEQF
>TRBJ1-4|NA|TRBV30
AWREQGAKEKLF
>TRBJ1-2|NA|TRBV27
ASSSHRGSNYGYT
>TRBJ2-3|NA|TRBV7-3
ASSQTGIGTDTQY
>TRBJ2-5|few|TRBV18
ASSRGTSGGQLQETQY
>TRBJ1-3|NA|TRBV2
ASSRQGLSSGNTIY
>TRBJ2-7|NA|TRBV6-2/TRBV6-3
ASSPGQGATYEQY
>TRBJ2-7|NA|TRBV7-2
ASSLVARGRNEQY
>TRBJ2-7|NA|TRBV10-3
AISPGLAYEQY
>TRBJ1-5|NA|TRBV6-1
ASSERQVNQPQH
>TRBJ1-1|NA|TRBV12-5
ASGPSGGLYTEAF
>TRBJ2-5|NA|TRBV2
ASRVRSGGEETQY